What follows describes a single TCR beta chain. This clone has just one count. The antigen it binds to is not known. The input lacks base qualities; no much larger clone sits a single base away. These data are taken from a study of cytomegalovirus exposure and HLA in healthy donors (dated by TCRdb to 2017 to 2019). Context from the whole study: According to a later analysis, one platform produced both the roughly 110 validation repertoires and the approximately 670 repertoires of the first cohort. The study aimed to test whether signatures of past pathogen exposure could be identified by cataloging public T cell receptors. A separate validation cohort of roughly 130 different subjects was used in addition to the approximately 640-subject first cohort. The study combined high-throughput TCR immunosequencing, statistical association of individual TCRs with disease status, and machine learning to predict cytomegalovirus infection status. Points the paper makes about the study in general: A later analysis lacked HLA typing for the validation cohort, so it scored co-occurrence in that cohort across all 110 or so repertoires. Subsequent analysis determined that TCRs grouped into clusters in the first cohort also showed a tendency toward co-occurrence across the approximately 120 validation repertoires, and approximately 93% of cluster scores exceeded 0. While some public TCRs were present in many individuals, most TCR sequences turned up only very rarely across donors. Cytomegalovirus status was reported to be diagnosed by the classifier with high specificity and sensitivity in both the original and validation cohorts. Three of the identified cytomegalovirus-associated TCR beta chains were confirmed in vitro to be specific for cytomegalovirus antigens. The study gave a list of 150 to 200 TCR beta chains associated with cytomegalovirus. The authors suggested that the approach could potentially be extended to other disease states and immunological phenotypes.

The library was built by means of the immunoSEQ multiplex PCR assay. As for the authors' bioinformatics: A statistical classification framework was built for diagnosing cytomegalovirus status from the catalog of TCR beta chain sequences. TCRdb's version of the immuneACCESS table is confined to in-frame rearrangements and falls short of the full clone set. An unresolved V gene accounts for under half of the shortfall where checked; the remainder is of unknown origin. V, J and clone size are taken as reported in that table, and D and trimming were inferred from the DNA itself. This sample is represented by 200,000 or so clones; roughly 82% of them were singletons. 6% to 9% of the sample lies in the top ten. V loses 0 bases of germline sequence and J loses 0 bases, and the interval between the two ends is 12 bases. Its CDR3 holds 16 amino acids, cysteine through phenylalanine. CDR3 DNA only is kept here, 48 bases in frame from base 1. The germline V gene specifies LGHNA as CDR1 and YNFKEQ as CDR2.

Donors formed part of the validation cohort, which comprised over a hundred subjects and was distinct from the first cohort of 690 or so subjects. The chain joins TRBV4-2 to TRBJ2-7; no D gene call is confident. The source is a man younger than 30 in good health and CMV-seropositive. What was sequenced was PBMCs. The DNA is as follows: TGTGCCAGCAGCCAAGATGCCGGGTCCAGCTCCTACGAGCAGTACTTC. This is translated as CASSQDAGSSSYEQYF.